The TCR beta chain under discussion was sequenced for a study of spatial heterogeneity in lung cancer. About the study: Sequenced follow-up PBMC samples came a median of around 2 years after resection, where available. Sequence detection consistently recorded a greater number of beta-chain than alpha-chain sequences.

A distinct unique molecular identifier was carried by each TCR cDNA molecule. TCRdb passed the 5' RACE reads through MiXCR, listing each CDR3 protein once. The sample carries around 120,000 distinct CDR3 sequences, 9% to 15% recorded once. This clonotype turned up a few times. Its antigen remains unidentified. The CDR3 is 15 amino acids. With 4 bases removed from V and 0 bases from J, the gap between germline ends came to 13 bases. Per the germline V gene, CDR1 is SQVTM and CDR2 is ANQGSEA. Broader study findings: Tumor TCRs that were ubiquitous and expanded showed up in blood more at resection than follow-up.

Time point indicated: blood at routine non-recurrence follow-up after resection. Material for sequencing was whole RNA from tumor, nontumor lung or frozen PBMC, left unsorted. The chain recombines TRBV29-1 with TRBJ1-3, with D unresolved. The sequence derives from a male donor with early-stage non-small cell lung cancer. Sequenced here: PBMCs, sampled at follow-up. CDR3 coding DNA: TGCAGCGTTGGAGCCAGTCAGAGCTCTGGAAACACCATATATTTT. It codes for CSVGASQSSGNTIYF.